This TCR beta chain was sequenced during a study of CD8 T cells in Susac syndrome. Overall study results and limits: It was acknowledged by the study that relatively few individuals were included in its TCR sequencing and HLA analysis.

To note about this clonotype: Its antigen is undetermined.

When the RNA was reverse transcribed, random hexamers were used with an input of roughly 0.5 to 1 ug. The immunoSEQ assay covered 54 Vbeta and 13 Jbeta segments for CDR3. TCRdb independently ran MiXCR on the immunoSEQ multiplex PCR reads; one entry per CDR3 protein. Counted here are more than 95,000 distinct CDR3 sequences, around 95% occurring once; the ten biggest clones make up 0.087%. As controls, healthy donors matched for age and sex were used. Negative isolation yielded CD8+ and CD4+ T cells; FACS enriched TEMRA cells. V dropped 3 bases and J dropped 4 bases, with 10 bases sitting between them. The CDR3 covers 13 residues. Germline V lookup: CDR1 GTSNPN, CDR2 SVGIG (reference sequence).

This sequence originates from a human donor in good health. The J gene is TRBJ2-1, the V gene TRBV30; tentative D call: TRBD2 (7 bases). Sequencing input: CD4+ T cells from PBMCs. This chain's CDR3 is CAWRRGGYNEQFF. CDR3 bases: TGTGCCTGGAGGAGGGGGGGATACAATGAGCAGTTCTTC.